These T cell receptor beta chains were read from a single sample in a study of blood T cell repertoires in COVID-19. Generated by immunoSEQ multiplex PCR, the TCRdb table keeps only in-frame clones and is missing some. The data show fewer than 200,000 clones, 80% seen once. Sequenced input: peripheral blood. Receptor source: a man aged 60 to 75 with acute or convalescent COVID-19. Each CDR3 is given without its conserved first and last residue. Each record gives: J gene, V gene, CDR3 protein.

TRBJ2-5 TRBV2 ASSVAQVEETQY
TRBJ1-6 TRBV9 ASSAVVTPGLGMSSPLH
TRBJ2-2 TRBV6-6 ASSPPMGRRGTGELF
TRBJ1-1 TRBV5-1 ASSGQGGDAEAF
TRBJ1-1 TRBV24-1 ATSEKFAGTGGYTEAF
TRBJ2-7 TRBV5-4 ASSARDRANEQY
TRBJ2-1 TRBV21-1 ASSKRVVQF
TRBJ1-2 TRBV29-1 SVVGGDGGYT
TRBJ1-3 TRBV6-1 ASSEGSVSGNTIY
TRBJ2-7 TRBV2 ASSPLQGPGYEQY
TRBJ2-7 TRBV7-2 ASSLAYYEQY
TRBJ1-3 TRBV18 ASSPTPSTGTGNTIY
TRBJ1-2 TRBV4-3 ASSQGQGAYGYT